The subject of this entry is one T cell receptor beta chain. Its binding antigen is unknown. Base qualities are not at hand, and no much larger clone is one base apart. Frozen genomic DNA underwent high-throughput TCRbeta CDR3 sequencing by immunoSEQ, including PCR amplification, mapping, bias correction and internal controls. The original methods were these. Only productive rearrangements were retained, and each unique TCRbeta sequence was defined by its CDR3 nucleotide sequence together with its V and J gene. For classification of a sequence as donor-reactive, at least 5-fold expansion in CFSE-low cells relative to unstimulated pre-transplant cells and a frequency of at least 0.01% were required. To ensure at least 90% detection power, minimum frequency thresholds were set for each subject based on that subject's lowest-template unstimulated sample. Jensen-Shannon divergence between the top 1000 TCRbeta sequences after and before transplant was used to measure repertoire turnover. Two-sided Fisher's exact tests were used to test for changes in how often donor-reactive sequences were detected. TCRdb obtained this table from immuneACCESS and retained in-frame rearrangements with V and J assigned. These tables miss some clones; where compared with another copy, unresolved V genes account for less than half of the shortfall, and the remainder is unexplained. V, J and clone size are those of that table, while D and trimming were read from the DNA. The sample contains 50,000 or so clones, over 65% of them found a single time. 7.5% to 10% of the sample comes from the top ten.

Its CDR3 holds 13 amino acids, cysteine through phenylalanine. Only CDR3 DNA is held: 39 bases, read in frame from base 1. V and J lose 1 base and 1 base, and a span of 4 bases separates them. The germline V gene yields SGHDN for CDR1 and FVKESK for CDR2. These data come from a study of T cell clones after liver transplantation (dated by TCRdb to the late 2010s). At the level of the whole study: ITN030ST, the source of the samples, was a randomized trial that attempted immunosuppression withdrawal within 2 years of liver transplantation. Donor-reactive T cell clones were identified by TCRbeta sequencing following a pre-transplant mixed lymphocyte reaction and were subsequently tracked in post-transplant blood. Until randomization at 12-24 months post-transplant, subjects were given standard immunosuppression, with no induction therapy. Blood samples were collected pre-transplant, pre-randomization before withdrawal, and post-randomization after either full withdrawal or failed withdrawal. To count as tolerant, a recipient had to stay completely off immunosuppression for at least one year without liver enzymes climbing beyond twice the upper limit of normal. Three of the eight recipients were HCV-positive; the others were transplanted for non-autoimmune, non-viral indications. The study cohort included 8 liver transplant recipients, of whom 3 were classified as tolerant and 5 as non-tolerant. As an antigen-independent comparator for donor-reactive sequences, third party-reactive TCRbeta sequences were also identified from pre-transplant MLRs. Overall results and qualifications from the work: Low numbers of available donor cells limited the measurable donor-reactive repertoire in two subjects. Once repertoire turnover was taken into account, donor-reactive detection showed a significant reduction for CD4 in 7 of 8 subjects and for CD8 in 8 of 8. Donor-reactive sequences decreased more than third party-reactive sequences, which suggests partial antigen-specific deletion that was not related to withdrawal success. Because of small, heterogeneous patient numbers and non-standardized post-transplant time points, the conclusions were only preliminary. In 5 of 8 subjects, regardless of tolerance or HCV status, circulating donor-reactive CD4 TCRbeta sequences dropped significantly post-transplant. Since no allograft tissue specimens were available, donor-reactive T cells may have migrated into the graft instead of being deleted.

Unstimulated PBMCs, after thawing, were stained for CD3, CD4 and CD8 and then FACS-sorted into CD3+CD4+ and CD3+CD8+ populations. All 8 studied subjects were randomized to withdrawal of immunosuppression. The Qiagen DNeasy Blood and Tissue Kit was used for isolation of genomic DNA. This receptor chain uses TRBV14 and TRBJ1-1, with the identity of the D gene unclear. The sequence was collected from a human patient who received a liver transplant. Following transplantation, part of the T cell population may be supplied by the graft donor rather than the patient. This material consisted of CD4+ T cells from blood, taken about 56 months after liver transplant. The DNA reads TGTGCCAGCAGCCAAGGACAGAACACTGAAGCTTTCTTT. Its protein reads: CASSQGQNTEAFF.